What follows are 10 T cell receptor beta chains derived from one specimen sequenced in a study of blood T cells in healthy people across ages. Together with a sample-barcoded 5' primer, a J-beta primer mix was included in a second PCR lasting about 7 to 11 cycles. Using its own MiXCR run on the 5' RACE reads, TCRdb lists one record per CDR3 protein. The sample lists roughly 800,000 distinct CDR3 sequences; 36% were seen once. The material sequenced was blood. These receptors all stem from a man between 18 and 35 years old in good health.

This clonotype has ten or more counts. The chain combines TRBV12-3 or TRBV12-4 with TRBJ1-2; TRBD1 matches at 9 bases. V shed 1 base, J shed 1 base, and the junction held 4 bases outside the gene matches. The CDR3 is 16 amino acids. The CDR3 sequence: CASSLGTGAVNYGYTF. The DNA for the CDR3 is TGTGCCAGCAGTTTAGGGACAGGGGCGGTTAACTATGGCTACACCTTC.

This clonotype was observed a handful of times. The rearrangement uses TRBV7-9 and TRBJ2-3, with 14 positions matching TRBD2. J was trimmed by 5 bases and V by 4 bases; bases with no gene match: 8. This CDR3 has 17 amino acids. Germline assignment: CDR1 SEHNR and CDR2 FQNEAQ (reference sequence). CDR3 region: CASSSPTGTSGGDTQYF. The CDR3 DNA reads TGTGCCAGCAGCTCTCCGACCGGGACTAGCGGGGGAGATACGCAGTATTTT. Together with reference TRBV7-9 and TRBJ2-3, the CDR3 gives the full variable domain: DTGVSQNPRHKITKRGQNVTFRCDPISEHNRLYWYRQTLGQGPEFLTYFQNEAQLEKSRLLSDRFSAERPKGSFSTLEIQRTEQGDSAMYLCASSSPTGTSGGDTQYFGPGTRLTVL.

The chain is built from TRBV5-1 and TRBJ2-3; 14 bases map to TRBD2. V shed 6 bases and J 5 bases; nucleotides not matched to a gene: 5. The CDR3 runs to 15 residues. Per germline, CDR1 SGHRS and CDR2 YFSETQ. DNA for the CDR3: TGCGCCAGCATCTCCGGGACTAGCGGGGGAGATACGCAGTATTTT. Translating it yields CASISGTSGGDTQYF.

The chain combines TRBV20-1 with TRBJ2-5; possible D gene TRBD2, 6 bases. V lost 4 bases, J lost 1 base, and 10 bases lay in between. The CDR3 is 13 residues long. Germline lookup yields CDR1 DFQATT and CDR2 SNEGSKA (reference sequence). The CDR3 region has the DNA TGCAGTGCTACAAGCGGGTCCCAAGAGACCCAGTACTTC. This translates into CSATSGSQETQYF.

This chain joins TRBV20-1 and TRBJ1-5; D is unclear. Germline V gene data show CDR1 as DFQATT and CDR2 as SNEGSKA (reference sequence). V shed 6 bases and J shed 9 bases, with 9 bases lying between them. The CDR3 totals 10 residues. The CDR3 spells CSARPGPQHF. The CDR3 DNA is TGCAGTGCGAGGCCAGGGCCCCAGCATTTT.

Note on this clonotype: A much more abundant neighbour one base away suggests this may be a read error. The V and J genes are TRBV2 and TRBJ2-1, with 9 bases identical to TRBD1. V was clipped by 7 bases and J by 2 bases; unmatched bases: 3. The CDR3 has 14 residues. Germline CDR1 is SNHLY and CDR2 is FYNNEI. CDR3 sequence: CASNGQGPYNEQFF. CDR3 in DNA: TGTGCCAGCAATGGACAGGGGCCCTACAATGAGCAGTTCTTC.

Concerning this clonotype: This could be a read error, since a much larger clone is one nucleotide away. V gene TRBV5-1 combines with J gene TRBJ2-5, with unresolved D. This CDR3 spans 13 amino acids. Germline CDR1 and CDR2: SGHRS and YFSETQ. V shed 4 bases and J shed 7 bases, with 14 bases lying between them. The DNA for the CDR3 is TGCGCCAGCAGCGTGACCGAAAAGGGGACCCAGTACTTC. This encodes CASSVTEKGTQYF.

This clonotype was counted between two and nine times. V and J are TRBV28 and TRBJ1-2; D may be TRBD1 (6 bases). Germline lookup yields CDR1 MDHEN and CDR2 SYDVKM. V lost 7 bases, J lost 8 bases, and 20 bases lay in between. This CDR3 contains 14 residues. CDR3 amino acids: CASITPTGWGGYTF. For the CDR3, the DNA is TGTGCCAGCATCACCCCTACAGGGTGGGGGGGCTACACCTTC.

This clonotype was found many times. The chain recombines TRBV4-2 with TRBJ2-5, with 9 bases identical to TRBD2. Unmatched junction bases numbered 11, after V lost 0 bases and J lost 3 bases. The CDR3 has 18 residues. CDR1 is LGHNA, CDR2 YNFKEQ, per germline. Here the CDR3 DNA reads TGTGCCAGCAGCCAAGATGAGGGTTTAGCGGGGGTGGAAGAGACCCAGTACTTC. As protein: CASSQDEGLAGVEETQYF.

This clonotype has a single count. Compared with germline, one end of the junction differs, possibly owing to a read error. The chain recombines TRBV27 with TRBJ2-1, with unresolved D. This CDR3 region has 16 residues. Looked up from germline, CDR1 is MNHEY and CDR2 is SMNVEV (reference sequence). The CDR3 bases are TGTGCCGGCAGTACGGACCCCAACCTCTCCTACAATGAGCAGTTCTTC. Its translation: CAGSTDPNLSYNEQFF.